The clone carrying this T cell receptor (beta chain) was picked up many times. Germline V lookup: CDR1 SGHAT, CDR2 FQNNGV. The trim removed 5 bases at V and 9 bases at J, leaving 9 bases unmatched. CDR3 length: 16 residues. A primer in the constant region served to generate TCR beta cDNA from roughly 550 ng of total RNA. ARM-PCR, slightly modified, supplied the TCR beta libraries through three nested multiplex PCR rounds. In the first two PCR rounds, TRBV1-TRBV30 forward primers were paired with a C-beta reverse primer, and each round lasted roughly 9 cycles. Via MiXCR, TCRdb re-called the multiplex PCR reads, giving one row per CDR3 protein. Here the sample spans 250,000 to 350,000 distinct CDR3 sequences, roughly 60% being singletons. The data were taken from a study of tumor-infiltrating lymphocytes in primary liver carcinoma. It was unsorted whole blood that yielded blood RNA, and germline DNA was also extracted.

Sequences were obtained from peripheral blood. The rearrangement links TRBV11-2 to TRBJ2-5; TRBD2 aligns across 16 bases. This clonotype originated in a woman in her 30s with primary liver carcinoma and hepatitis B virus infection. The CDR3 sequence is CASSLSEGLAGGAQYF. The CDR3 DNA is TGTGCCAGCAGCCTATCAGAGGGACTAGCGGGGGGGGCCCAGTACTTC. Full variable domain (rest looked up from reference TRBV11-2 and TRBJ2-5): EAGVAQSPRYKIIEKRQSVAFWCNPISGHATLYWYQQILGQGPKLLIQFQNNGVVDDSQLPKDRFSAERLKGVDSTLKIQPAKLEDSAVYLCASSLSEGLAGGAQYFGPGTRLLVL.